These 27 T cell receptor beta chains share one sample of origin, sequenced in a study of shared clonotypes between healthy human individuals. Using immunoSEQ multiplex PCR, the repertoire was profiled, and TCRdb retains in-frame clones only, with some absent. This sample has about 2.1 million clones, with 90% to 95% found just once. Naive CD8 populations comprised CD45RO-negative cells positively selected for CCR7, excluding terminally differentiated effector memory CD45RA+ cells. Sequences were obtained from naive CD8+ T cells from PBMCs. These receptors all stem from a young man in good health. Some clones in this sample may be carry-over from other donors' samples.

This chain links TRBV27 with TRBJ2-1, with D perhaps TRBD2 (6 bases). V lost 6 bases, J lost 8 bases, and 23 bases lay in between. Per the germline V gene, CDR1 is MNHEY and CDR2 is SMNVEV (reference sequence). This CDR3 is 16 amino acids long. The DNA of the CDR3 is TGTGCCAGCAGGGAAAAGGCTATTTTATCTAGCGATGAGCAGTTCTTC. Translation: CASREKAILSSDEQFF.

V usage is TRBV11-3 and J usage is TRBJ2-5; D not certain. The CDR3 extends over 13 amino acids. Germline V lookup: CDR1 SGHNT, CDR2 YENEEA. V was shortened by 3 bases and J by 0 bases, with 5 bases between the two germline ends. The CDR3 here is CASSFADQETQYF. The CDR3 region has the DNA TGTGCCAGCAGCTTCGCAGACCAAGAGACCCAGTACTTC.

This clone was observed once. V and J are TRBV27 and TRBJ2-7; 8 nucleotides agree with TRBD1. The CDR3 has 15 residues. In germline, CDR1 is MNHEY, CDR2 SMNVEV (reference sequence). The J segment lost 4 bases and the V segment lost 0 bases, leaving 5 bases of the junction unmatched. This CDR3 is CASSLSGQEVYEQYF. The CDR3, as DNA: TGTGCCAGCAGTTTATCGGGACAGGAAGTGTACGAGCAGTACTTC.

This clone appeared a single time. The chain has TRBV18 and TRBJ2-3; TRBD2 agrees at 7 bases. The V gene's germline CDR1 is KGHSH and CDR2 LQKENI. V shed 3 bases, J shed 2 bases, and the junction held 5 bases outside the gene matches. The CDR3 length is 15 residues. This CDR3 reads CASSPGLPNTDTQYF. The CDR3 region has the DNA TGTGCCAGCTCACCGGGACTACCTAACACAGATACGCAGTATTTT. Drawing the rest from reference TRBV18 and TRBJ2-3, the complete variable domain is NAGVMQNPRHLVRRRGQEARLRCSPMKGHSHVYWYRQLPEEGLKFMVYLQKENIIDESGMPKERFSAEFPKEGPSILRIQQVVRGDSAAYFCASSPGLPNTDTQYFGPGTRLTVL.

On this clone: This CDR3 is also generated by other DNA sequences in the sample. J is TRBJ1-2 and V is TRBV9; TRBD1 aligns across 7 bases. The CDR3 extends over 15 amino acids. The V segment lost 4 bases and the J segment 0 bases; nucleotides outside the gene matches: 6. The germline CDR1 and CDR2 sequences are SGDLS and YYNGEE. The DNA for the CDR3 is TGTGCCAGCAGCACCCGACAGGGCACTAACTATGGCTACACCTTC. Residues: CASSTRQGTNYGYTF.

The V gene is TRBV6-5, the J gene TRBJ2-7; D assignment may be TRBD1 or TRBD2 (5 bases each). Germline values: CDR1 MNHEY, CDR2 SVGAGI. The CDR3 totals 15 residues. Trimming pared 5 bases from V and 5 bases from J, leaving 19 bases between. Written as DNA, the CDR3 is TGTGCCAGCAGTCCCGCTCCGACAGACTACCACGAGCAGTACTTC. Its protein is CASSPAPTDYHEQYF.

Details on this clone: The same CDR3 arises from other DNA sequences in this sample as well. This chain uses TRBV25-1 with TRBJ1-2; D is unclear. Germline CDR1 is MGHDK and CDR2 is SYGVNS. The CDR3 totals 13 residues. V lost 1 base to trimming and J lost 4 bases, with 7 bases between them. Here the CDR3 DNA reads TGTGCCAGCAGTGAATCCGGCAGCTATGGCTACACCTTC. Residues: CASSESGSYGYTF.

The J gene is TRBJ1-5, the V gene TRBV7-9; the D is unclear. V was pared by 1 base and J by 7 bases, with 11 bases between. Germline CDR1 is SEHNR and CDR2 is FQNEAQ (reference sequence). The CDR3 is 14 residues long. DNA of the CDR3: TGTGCCAGCAGCTTAGATGGGATAAGACAGCCCCAGCATTTT. It specifies CASSLDGIRQPQHF.

The chain links TRBV7-9 to TRBJ1-2; TRBD1 aligns across 7 bases. Germline values: CDR1 SEHNR, CDR2 FQNEAQ (reference sequence). The CDR3 has 16 amino acids. V gave up 0 bases and J gave up 8 bases; unmatched junction bases: 12. As DNA, the CDR3 is TGTGCCAGCAGCTTAGCGACAGGGTCCCGTCTATCGGGCTACACCTTC. It translates to CASSLATGSRLSGYTF.

V is TRBV6-6 and J is TRBJ2-1, with 9 bases identical to TRBD2. The J segment lost 7 bases and the V segment lost 9 bases, leaving 13 bases of the junction unmatched. This CDR3 comprises 15 residues. Germline V lookup: CDR1 MNHNY, CDR2 SVGAGI (reference sequence). CDR3 DNA: TGTGCCAGTGTTCCACTAGCGGGCTGGGTGAATGAGCAGTTCTTC. Translated: CASVPLAGWVNEQFF.

The chain joins TRBV19 to TRBJ2-7; the match to TRBD1 covers 8 bases. The trim removed 5 bases at V and 3 bases at J, leaving 9 bases unmatched. Germline CDR1 reads LNHDA; CDR2 reads SQIVND (reference sequence). The CDR3 is 15 residues long. The CDR3 DNA reads TGTGCCAGTAGTGACGGTTGGACAGGGTTCTACGAGCAGTACTTC. As protein: CASSDGWTGFYEQYF. The variable domain in full, completed from reference TRBV19 and TRBJ2-7, reads DGGITQSPKYLFRKEGQNVTLSCEQNLNHDAMYWYRQDPGQGLRLIYYSQIVNDFQKGDIAEGYSVSREKKESFPLTVTSAQKNPTAFYLCASSDGWTGFYEQYFGPGTRLTVT.

The chain recombines TRBV9 with TRBJ2-7, with D possibly matching TRBD2 (6 bases). The germline CDR1 and CDR2 sequences are SGDLS and YYNGEE. V dropped 4 bases and J dropped 0 bases, with 17 bases sitting between them. The CDR3 has 16 residues. In DNA form, the CDR3 reads TGTGCCAGCAGCCCCAAGTTAGCGGACCTCTCCTACGAGCAGTACTTC. Translation gives CASSPKLADLSYEQYF.

This chain connects TRBV28 to TRBJ1-1; D gene unclear. V dropped 7 bases and J dropped 8 bases, with 23 bases sitting between them. Germline V gene lookup returns CDR1 MDHEN and CDR2 SYDVKM. This CDR3 region has 15 residues. CDR3 amino acids: CASTFGERPVLEAFF. The DNA for the CDR3 is TGTGCCAGCACGTTTGGGGAGAGACCCGTTTTAGAAGCTTTCTTT.

Here the CDR3 DNA reads TGTGCCAGCAGCGCTCGACAGGGTCCTACTTTCTTC. It encodes CASSARQGPTFF. The genes are TRBV9 and TRBJ2-1, with 7 positions matching TRBD1. This CDR3 has 12 residues. CDR1 is SGDLS, CDR2 YYNGEE, per germline. J gave up 16 bases and V 3 bases, and 10 bases lay outside the gene matches.

The rearrangement joins TRBV5-8 to TRBJ1-5; D uncertain. The germline V and J ends were trimmed by 0 bases and 0 bases, with 7 bases remaining between them. The germline V gene encodes CDR1 SGHTS and CDR2 YDEGEE. CDR3 length equals 15 residues. CDR3 DNA sequence: TGTGCCAGCAGCTTGGGTACAGTTAGCAATCAGCCCCAGCATTTT. The encoded protein is CASSLGTVSNQPQHF.

The gene calls are TRBV5-1 and TRBJ2-5; TRBD1 matches at 9 bases. The end of the DNA aligns better with TRBJ2-7, so the J call may be wrong. The germline gives CDR1 SGHRS, CDR2 YFSETQ. CDR3 size: 15 residues. CDR3 coding DNA: TGCGCCAGCAGCTTGGAGGGACAGGGAGTTTACGAGCAGTACTTC. It translates to CASSLEGQGVYEQYF.

The chain combines TRBV11-2 with TRBJ2-6; D unclear. With 4 bases removed from V and 2 bases from J, the gap between germline ends came to 12 bases. The CDR3 runs to 16 residues. From germline, CDR1 is SGHAT and CDR2 FQNNGV. CDR3 sequence reads: CASSWPVGTGANVLTF. Written as DNA, the CDR3 is TGTGCCAGCAGCTGGCCCGTTGGTACTGGGGCCAACGTCCTGACTTTC.

The chain carries TRBV7-9 and TRBJ2-2; D is undetermined. Trimming cost V 8 bases and J 8 bases, with 12 bases left between them. CDR1 is SEHNR and CDR2 is FQNEAQ in the germline V gene (reference sequence). CDR3 size: 12 residues. CDR3 coding DNA: TGTGCCAGCCACTTCCCTTTGGGGGAGCTGTTTTTT. This encodes CASHFPLGELFF.

The chain recombines TRBV10-3 with TRBJ2-7, with 9 bases aligning to TRBD1. This CDR3 comprises 15 residues. Germline V CDR1 and CDR2: ENHRY, SYGVKD. V was clipped by 4 bases and J by 6 bases; unmatched bases: 10. CDR3 protein: CAISVGRQGDGEQYF. CDR3 bases: TGTGCCATCAGTGTTGGTAGACAGGGGGATGGCGAGCAGTACTTC.

The chain recombines TRBV27 with TRBJ2-7, with 7 positions matching TRBD1. The V gene's germline CDR1 is MNHEY and CDR2 SMNVEV (reference sequence). CDR3 size: 15 residues. J lost 2 bases, V lost 4 bases, and 8 bases had no gene match. The CDR3 DNA reads TGTGCCAGCAGTTCCTTCCGGGACAGTCCCTACGAGCAGTACTTC. This encodes CASSSFRDSPYEQYF.

This clone is a singleton in its sample. The same CDR3 arises from other DNA sequences in this sample as well. The chain recombines TRBV6-5 with TRBJ2-7, with 11 bases identical to TRBD2. The CDR3 is 16 amino acids. Germline trimming cut 1 base from V and 2 bases from J; bases unmatched to any gene: 4. Germline CDR1 is MNHEY and CDR2 is SVGAGI. In DNA, the CDR3 is TGTGCCAGCAGTTACTTCGGGACTAGCGGTACCTACGAGCAGTACTTC. Encoded protein: CASSYFGTSGTYEQYF.

The chain uses TRBV27 and TRBJ2-3; D remains unclear. The V end lost 4 bases, the J end lost 4 bases, and 15 bases lay between the germline ends. The CDR3 consists of 15 residues. CDR1 MNHEY and CDR2 SMNVEV come from the germline V gene (reference sequence). CDR3 sequence (DNA): TGTGCCAGCAGTTGGGCCTCCCCCTCCCCAGATACGCAGTATTTT. Translated, it gives CASSWASPSPDTQYF.

V usage is TRBV9 and J usage is TRBJ2-7; D not certain. The CDR3 is 13 residues long. The V end was cut by 4 bases, the J end by 10 bases, with 18 bases between. Germline V gene sequence: CDR1 SGDLS, CDR2 YYNGEE. Here the CDR3 reads CASSPGPTAIQYF. DNA of the CDR3: TGTGCCAGCAGCCCGGGCCCAACCGCTATTCAGTACTTC.

Comment on this clone: At the DNA level, this CDR3 is encoded by other sequences in the same sample as well. The J gene is TRBJ2-7, the V gene TRBV11-2; no reliable D call. This CDR3 comprises 11 residues. Trimming took 3 bases from V and 2 from J, leaving 2 bases between them. Germline V CDR1 and CDR2: SGHAT, FQNNGV. CDR3 sequence (DNA): TGTGCCAGCAGCTTTACCTACGAGCAGTACTTC. It is translated as CASSFTYEQYF. Drawing the rest from reference TRBV11-2 and TRBJ2-7, the complete variable domain is EAGVAQSPRYKIIEKRQSVAFWCNPISGHATLYWYQQILGQGPKLLIQFQNNGVVDDSQLPKDRFSAERLKGVDSTLKIQPAKLEDSAVYLCASSFTYEQYFGPGTRLTVT.

The chain couples TRBV6-4 to TRBJ2-1, with D tentatively TRBD2 (6 bases). V shed 6 bases and J shed 10 bases, with 13 bases lying between them. Germline V lookup: CDR1 MRHNA, CDR2 SNTAGT. The CDR3 is 12 residues long. CDR3 region: CASSTLAGEQFF. CDR3 nucleotides: TGTGCCAGCAGCACACTAGCAGGGGAGCAGTTCTTC.

The V call is TRBV27, the J call TRBJ2-7; TRBD2 matches 9 bases. The CDR3 runs to 13 residues. Germline V CDR1 and CDR2: MNHEY, SMNVEV (reference sequence). Trimming removed 3 bases from V and 5 bases from J; junction bases left unmatched: 2. The CDR3 loop is CASSFAGGHEQYF. The CDR3 DNA reads as TGTGCCAGCAGTTTTGCGGGGGGGCACGAGCAGTACTTC.

The rearrangement uses TRBV7-2 and TRBJ2-7, with D possibly called TRBD1 or TRBD2 (5 bases each). Trimming removed 4 bases from V and 5 bases from J, with 15 bases in between. The CDR3 has 14 amino acids. Germline V gene data show CDR1 as SGHTA and CDR2 as FQGNSA. CDR3 nucleotides: TGTGCCAGCAGCTCAGCCGGGACGTCTAACGAGCAGTACTTC. Amino acids: CASSSAGTSNEQYF.